These T cell receptor beta chains were read from a single sample in a study of T cell changes during pregnancy in multiple sclerosis. The data were produced by immunoSEQ multiplex PCR, yet TCRdb's version contains in-frame clones alone and is incomplete. The sample holds around 61,000 clones; approximately 90% are singletons and the top ten take about 5.7%. Sequenced material: peripheral blood from another person, used as feeder cells. These receptors all come from a human donor whose cells served as feeder cells for cultures in a pregnancy study. CDR3s include the opening cysteine and the closing phenylalanine or tryptophan. D genes are given only for firm matches. Clone sizes are given selectively: once, few, many, or a class where the clone is expanded.

clone_size	d_call	v_call	j_call	cdr3_nt	cdr3_aa
-	TRBD2	TRBV27	TRBJ2-1	TGTGCCAGCAGTTTAGGGTACAAGGCGGGAGTTATATACAATGAGCAGTTCTTC	CASSLGYKAGVIYNEQFF
-	-	TRBV18	TRBJ1-5	TGTGCCAGCTCACCGAACACAGACAATCAGCCCCAGCATTTT	CASSPNTDNQPQHF
once	TRBD1	TRBV9	TRBJ1-5	TGTGCCAGCAGCGGCCGGGACAGGAGTTTGTCGGATCAGCCCCAGCATTTT	CASSGRDRSLSDQPQHF
-	-	TRBV6-4	TRBJ2-7	TGTGCCAGAGAATTCCGGGGCCGCTACGAGCAGTACTTC	CAREFRGRYEQYF
-	TRBD2	TRBV11-2	TRBJ2-2	TGTGCCAGCAGCCCTGAAAGCGGGAGGGCGAACACCGGGGAGCTGTTTTTT	CASSPESGRANTGELFF
few	-	TRBV27	TRBJ2-2	TGTGCCAGCAGTTTCCAGCAGGGGAACACCGGGGAGCTGTTTTTT	CASSFQQGNTGELFF
-	TRBD1	TRBV11-2	TRBJ1-1	TGTGCCAGCAGCTTCCGTCGACAGGGGAATTTTCGTGAAGCTTTCTTT	CASSFRRQGNFREAFF
-	TRBD2	TRBV5-4	TRBJ2-3	TGTGCCAGCAGCTTGCATATAATAGCGGGAGGTGGGGGCACAGATACGCAGTATTTT	CASSLHIIAGGGGTDTQYF
-	-	TRBV19	TRBJ1-2	TGTGCCAGTAGTATAGTAGGAGTTAACTATGGCTACACCTTC	CASSIVGVNYGYTF
few	-	TRBV5-1	TRBJ1-1	TGCGCCAGCAGCCTAGACAGACCTGATGAAGCTTTCTTT	CASSLDRPDEAFF
once	-	TRBV30	TRBJ2-1	TGTGCCTGGAGCGGACTTAGCTCCTACAATGAGCAGTTCTTC	CAWSGLSSYNEQFF
-	TRBD1	TRBV12-5	TRBJ2-5	TGTGCTAGTGGTCTCGGACAGGGCGTTTCTCGGGAGACCCAGTACTTC	CASGLGQGVSRETQYF
once	TRBD2	TRBV30	TRBJ2-3	TGTGCCTGGAGTGAAGGGACTAGCGTTGCCACAGATACGCAGTATTTT	CAWSEGTSVATDTQYF
-	-	TRBV6-1	TRBJ2-4	TGTGCCAGCAGGCAGGGGGGGGGCCCCAAAAACATTCAGTACTTC	CASRQGGGPKNIQYF
-	-	TRBV6-5	TRBJ2-3	TGTGCCAGCAGTCCATTACGGGACCCCAGGGGAACGCAGTATTTT	CASSPLRDPRGTQYF
-	-	TRBV4-2	TRBJ2-1	TGTGCCAGCAGCCAAGAGGGGGGTTGGAGCTCCTACAATGAGCAGTTCTTC	CASSQEGGWSSYNEQFF
few	TRBD1	TRBV5-1	TRBJ2-3	TGCGCCAGCAGCTTCTCTGGGACAGGGGCAGATACGCAGTATTTT	CASSFSGTGADTQYF
-	TRBD1	TRBV6-4	TRBJ2-7	TGTGCCAGCAGTACGGGACAGGGGGCGTACGAGCAGTACTTC	CASSTGQGAYEQYF
-	-	TRBV19	TRBJ1-6	TGTGCCAGTAGTATTAAAGGGCCCTCCTATAATTCACCCCTCCACTTT	CASSIKGPSYNSPLHF
-	-	TRBV9	TRBJ1-6	TGTGCCAGCAGCGTAGCTGGACATTCCTCTTCACCCCTCCACTTT	CASSVAGHSSSPLHF
once	TRBD1	TRBV29-1	TRBJ1-2	TGCAGCGGTGGGCGAAGGGGGCAGGACACCTTC	CSGGRRGQDTF
-	-	TRBV4-2	TRBJ2-1	TGTGCCAGCAGCCAAGAAGCGGCTAGCCCCTATGAGCAGTTCTTC	CASSQEAASPYEQFF
once	-	TRBV19	TRBJ1-2	TGTGCCAGTATTTACGGGTACTATGGCTACACCTTC	CASIYGYYGYTF